A selection of T cell receptor beta chains follows, all from one sample in a study of blood T cell repertoires in COVID-19. The method was immunoSEQ multiplex PCR; TCRdb's version includes in-frame clones alone and lacks a portion of them. The sample includes 130,000 or so clones, approximately 84% of them seen just once. Sequenced material: peripheral blood. These receptors originate from a woman aged 80 or over with acute or convalescent COVID-19. Both conserved end residues are part of each CDR3. The D gene is left open where the match is weak. Some rows mark clone size as missing; the rest say once, few, many or name a class of expanded clone.

clone_size	cdr3_length	d_call	v_call	j_call	cdr3_aa	cdr3_nt
-	15	-	TRBV5-5	TRBJ2-3	CASSLDSYSTDTQYF	TGTGCCAGCAGCCTGGACAGCTACAGCACAGATACGCAGTATTTT
-	17	TRBD2	TRBV5-1	TRBJ2-3	CASSTGTSGGIGDTQYF	TGCGCCAGCAGTACCGGGACTAGCGGGGGGATCGGAGATACGCAGTATTTT
once	15	-	TRBV27	TRBJ1-1	CASSLSAGSNTEAFF	TGTGCCAGCAGTTTATCCGCAGGGTCGAACACTGAAGCTTTCTTT
-	17	TRBD2	TRBV14	TRBJ2-1	CASSQARLAGGYNEQFF	TGTGCCAGCAGCCAAGCCCGACTAGCGGGAGGGTACAATGAGCAGTTCTTC
-	13	-	TRBV6-2/TRBV6-3	TRBJ2-1	CASSRTGDNEQFF	TGTGCCAGCAGTAGAACAGGAGACAATGAGCAGTTCTTC
-	15	TRBD1	TRBV9	TRBJ1-1	CASSVYGQGNTEAFF	TGTGCCAGCAGCGTATACGGACAGGGCAACACTGAAGCTTTCTTT
-	15	-	TRBV4-3	TRBJ2-3	CASSQDSRGSDTQYF	TGCGCCAGCAGCCAAGACTCGAGAGGGTCAGATACGCAGTATTTT
-	13	-	TRBV5-1	TRBJ1-1	CASSLARNTEAFF	TGCGCCAGCAGCCTTGCTAGGAACACTGAAGCTTTCTTT
-	16	TRBD1	TRBV15	TRBJ2-7	CATSRDPQGAFYEQYF	TGTGCCACCAGCAGAGATCCGCAGGGGGCTTTCTACGAGCAGTACTTC
-	13	-	TRBV10-1	TRBJ2-5	CASSTWIGETQYF	TGCGCCAGCAGTACGTGGATCGGGGAGACCCAGTACTTC
-	14	-	TRBV5-6	TRBJ1-3	CASARRRLGNTIYF	TGTGCCTCCGCACGTCGCCGACTTGGAAACACCATATATTTT
-	11	-	TRBV30	TRBJ1-1	CAWSAGGEAFF	TGTGCCTGGAGTGCCGGGGGGGAAGCTTTCTTT
-	13	-	TRBV18	TRBJ2-5	CASSPPYFETQYF	TGTGCCAGCTCACCACCCTATTTCGAGACCCAGTACTTC
-	13	TRBD1	TRBV6-5	TRBJ2-1	CASSYQGAAEQFF	TGTGCCAGCAGTTATCAGGGGGCGGCTGAGCAGTTCTTC
-	13	-	TRBV12-5	TRBJ2-7	CASGTGNHYEQYF	TGTGCTAGTGGCACAGGTAACCACTACGAGCAGTACTTC
-	16	-	TRBV6-6	TRBJ2-6	CASRAGVGSGANVLTF	TGTGCCAGCAGGGCCGGGGTTGGCTCTGGGGCCAACGTCCTGACTTTC
-	16	-	TRBV7-9	TRBJ2-6	CASSSSGPPGANVLTF	TGTGCCAGCAGCTCCTCAGGGCCCCCTGGGGCCAACGTCCTGACTTTC
-	13	TRBD2	TRBV12-3/TRBV12-4	TRBJ2-1	CATGRADGNEQFF	TGTGCCACCGGGAGGGCCGACGGCAATGAGCAGTTCTTC
-	16	TRBD1	TRBV5-4	TRBJ2-2	CASSPTGGALTGELFF	TGTGCCAGCAGCCCGACAGGGGGGGCACTCACCGGGGAGCTGTTTTTT
-	13	-	TRBV27	TRBJ1-4	CATRGEGWEKLFF	TGTGCCACCCGAGGGGAGGGTTGGGAAAAACTGTTTTTT
once	14	TRBD1	TRBV5-1	TRBJ1-2	CASSWGDRDYGYTF	TGCGCCAGCAGCTGGGGGGACAGGGACTATGGCTACACCTTC
-	13	TRBD1	TRBV3-1/TRBV3-2	TRBJ1-2	CASSPWDSYGYTF	TGTGCCAGCAGCCCTTGGGACAGCTATGGCTACACCTTC
-	17	TRBD1	TRBV19	TRBJ1-1	CASTAPGTGVFSTEAFF	TGTGCCAGTACCGCCCCCGGGACAGGGGTTTTTAGCACTGAAGCTTTCTTT
-	13	-	TRBV6-6	TRBJ2-7	CASSYLGAYEQYF	TGTGCCAGCAGTTACTTAGGGGCCTACGAGCAGTACTTC
many	14	-	TRBV6-5	TRBJ1-6	CASSRGQNNSPLHF	TGTGCCAGCAGCCGCGGACAGAATAATTCACCCCTCCACTTT
-	13	TRBD1	TRBV6-5	TRBJ1-2	CASSRTGTYGYTF	TGTGCCAGCAGCCGGACAGGGACCTATGGCTACACCTTC
-	13	-	TRBV7-2	TRBJ1-1	CASSYSMNTEAFF	TGTGCCAGCAGCTACAGTATGAACACTGAAGCTTTCTTT
-	13	-	TRBV30	TRBJ1-5	CAWSPIFGEPQHF	TGTGCCTGGAGTCCGATATTTGGAGAGCCCCAGCATTTT
-	15	TRBD1	TRBV9	TRBJ2-1	CASSVLDRGGNEQFF	TGTGCCAGCAGCGTGCTGGACAGGGGTGGAAATGAGCAGTTCTTC
large	19	TRBD1	TRBV15	TRBJ2-7	CATSRVQTPGQVTSYEQYF	TGTGCCACCAGCAGGGTTCAAACACCGGGACAGGTCACCTCCTACGAGCAGTACTTC
-	14	-	TRBV7-2	TRBJ1-2	CASSLAGQSYGYTF	TGTGCCAGCAGCTTAGCAGGACAGAGCTATGGCTACACCTTC
-	13	-	TRBV19	TRBJ1-3	CASSEISGNTIYF	TGTGCCAGTAGTGAGATCTCTGGAAACACCATATATTTT
-	16	-	TRBV7-8	TRBJ2-4	CASSLNPSRAKNIQYF	TGTGCCAGCAGCTTAAATCCTAGTCGGGCCAAAAACATTCAGTACTTC
-	15	TRBD2	TRBV5-1	TRBJ2-3	CASSRAGNPTDTQYF	TGCGCCAGCAGCCGAGCGGGGAACCCCACAGATACGCAGTATTTT
few	15	TRBD2	TRBV7-9	TRBJ2-2	CASTRREGRAGELFF	TGTGCCAGCACCCGCCGGGAGGGGAGAGCCGGGGAGCTGTTTTTT
-	15	TRBD1	TRBV13	TRBJ1-1	CASRPRGTGRSEAFF	TGTGCCAGCAGACCTCGCGGGACAGGGCGTAGTGAAGCTTTCTTT
-	14	TRBD2	TRBV27	TRBJ2-3	CASRERGRGDTQYF	TGTGCCAGCAGGGAGCGGGGGCGGGGAGATACGCAGTATTTT
once	13	-	TRBV3-1/TRBV3-2	TRBJ1-2	CASSPDRNYGYTF	TGTGCCAGCAGCCCAGACAGGAACTATGGCTACACCTTC
once	14	-	TRBV11-2	TRBJ1-4	CASSPGIGNEKLFF	TGTGCCAGCAGCCCAGGGATCGGTAATGAAAAACTGTTTTTT
-	13	-	TRBV5-4	TRBJ2-1	CASSLSNYNEQFF	TGTGCCAGCAGCTTATCTAACTACAATGAGCAGTTCTTC
-	15	TRBD1	TRBV3-1/TRBV3-2	TRBJ1-2	CASSEGRTGDYGYTF	TGTGCCAGCAGCGAGGGAAGGACAGGGGACTATGGCTACACCTTC
-	15	TRBD1	TRBV5-1	TRBJ2-2	CASSLVGQGTGELFF	TGCGCCAGCAGCTTGGTGGGACAGGGGACCGGGGAGCTGTTTTTT
-	17	TRBD2	TRBV7-2	TRBJ2-3	CASSSGTSGRATDTQYF	TGTGCCAGCAGCTCCGGGACTAGCGGGAGGGCCACAGATACGCAGTATTTT
-	16	TRBD1	TRBV19	TRBJ1-5	CASRPTGVSSNQPQHF	TGTGCCAGTAGACCTACAGGGGTCTCTAGCAATCAGCCCCAGCATTTT
-	16	-	TRBV4-3	TRBJ2-6	CASSQEFRSGANVLTF	TGCGCCAGCAGCCAAGAATTCCGCTCTGGGGCCAACGTCCTGACTTTC
once	17	TRBD2	TRBV29-1	TRBJ2-3	CSVEGLGLAGGRDTQYF	TGCAGCGTTGAAGGCCTAGGACTAGCGGGGGGGCGAGATACGCAGTATTTT
-	13	-	TRBV5-6	TRBJ1-2	CASSLGQHYGYTF	TGTGCCAGCAGCTTGGGACAGCACTATGGCTACACCTTC
-	15	-	TRBV5-1	TRBJ2-7	CASSLITARPYEQYF	TGCGCCAGCAGCTTGATAACAGCCCGTCCGTACGAGCAGTACTTC
-	18	TRBD2	TRBV11-2	TRBJ2-5	CASSLLTSGGAGVETQYF	TGTGCCAGCAGCTTACTGACTAGCGGGGGGGCGGGGGTGGAGACCCAGTACTTC
-	15	TRBD1	TRBV7-9	TRBJ2-7	CASSPVGQGAGEQYF	TGTGCCAGCAGCCCCGTGGGACAGGGGGCTGGGGAGCAGTACTTC
-	14	TRBD1	TRBV7-9	TRBJ1-6	CASSEQGDNSPLHF	TGTGCCAGCAGCGAACAGGGGGATAATTCACCCCTCCACTTT